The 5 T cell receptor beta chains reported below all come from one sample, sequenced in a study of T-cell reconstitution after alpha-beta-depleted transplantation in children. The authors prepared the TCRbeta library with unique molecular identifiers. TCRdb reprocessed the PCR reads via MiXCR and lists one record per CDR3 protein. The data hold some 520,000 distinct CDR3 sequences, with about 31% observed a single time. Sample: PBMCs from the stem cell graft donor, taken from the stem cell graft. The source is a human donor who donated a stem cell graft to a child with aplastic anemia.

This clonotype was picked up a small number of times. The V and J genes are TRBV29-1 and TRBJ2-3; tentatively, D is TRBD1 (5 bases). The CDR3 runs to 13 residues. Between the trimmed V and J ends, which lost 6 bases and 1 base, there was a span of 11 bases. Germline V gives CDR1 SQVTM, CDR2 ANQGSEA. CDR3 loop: CSVPGAGTDTQYF. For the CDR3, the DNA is TGCAGCGTCCCTGGGGCGGGCACAGATACGCAGTATTTT.

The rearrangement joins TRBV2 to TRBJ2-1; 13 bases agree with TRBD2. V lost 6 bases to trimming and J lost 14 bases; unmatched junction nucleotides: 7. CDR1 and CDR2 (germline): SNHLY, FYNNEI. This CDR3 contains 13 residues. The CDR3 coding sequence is TGTGCCAGCAGCGTAACTAGCGGGAGGGCCGAGTTCTTC. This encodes CASSVTSGRAEFF.

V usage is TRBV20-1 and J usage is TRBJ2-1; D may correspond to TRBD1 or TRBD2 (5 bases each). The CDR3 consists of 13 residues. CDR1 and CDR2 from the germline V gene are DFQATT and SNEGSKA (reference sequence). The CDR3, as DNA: TGCAGCTCTTTCTGGGGGAGCAGCAATGAGCAGTTCTTC. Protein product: CSSFWGSSNEQFF.

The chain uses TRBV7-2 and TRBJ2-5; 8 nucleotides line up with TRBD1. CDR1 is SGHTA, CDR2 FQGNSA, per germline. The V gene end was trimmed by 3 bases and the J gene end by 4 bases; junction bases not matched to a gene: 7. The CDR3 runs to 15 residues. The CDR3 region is CASSLWGQVGETQYF. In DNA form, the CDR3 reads TGTGCCAGCAGCTTGTGGGGACAGGTGGGAGAGACCCAGTACTTC.

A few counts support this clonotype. CDR3 protein: CAWSAGGGSRPQHF. The CDR3 coding sequence is TGTGCCTGGAGTGCTGGGGGCGGCTCTCGGCCCCAGCATTTT. The chain carries TRBV30 and TRBJ1-5, with D possibly being TRBD1 (6 bases). Germline V gives CDR1 GTSNPN, CDR2 SVGIG (reference sequence). Between the trimmed V and J ends, which lost 1 base and 9 bases, there was a span of 16 bases. The CDR3 is 14 amino acids. Looking up the rest from reference TRBV30 and TRBJ1-5 gives the full variable domain: SQTIHQWPATLVQPVGSPLSLECTVEGTSNPNLYWYRQAAGRGLQLLFYSVGIGQISSEVPQNLSASRPQDRQFILSSKKLLLSDSGFYLCAWSAGGGSRPQHFGDGTRLSIL.